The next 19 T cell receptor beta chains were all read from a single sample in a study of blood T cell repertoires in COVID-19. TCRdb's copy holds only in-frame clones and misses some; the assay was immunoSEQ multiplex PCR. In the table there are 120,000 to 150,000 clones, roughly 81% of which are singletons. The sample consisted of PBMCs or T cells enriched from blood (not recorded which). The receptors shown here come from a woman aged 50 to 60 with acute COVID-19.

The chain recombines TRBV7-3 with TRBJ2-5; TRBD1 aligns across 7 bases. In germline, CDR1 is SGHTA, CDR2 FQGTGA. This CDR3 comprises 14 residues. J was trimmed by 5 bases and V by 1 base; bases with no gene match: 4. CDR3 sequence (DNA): TGTGCCAGCAGCTTAAGAGGGGGCAGCGAGACCCAGTACTTC. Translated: CASSLRGGSETQYF.

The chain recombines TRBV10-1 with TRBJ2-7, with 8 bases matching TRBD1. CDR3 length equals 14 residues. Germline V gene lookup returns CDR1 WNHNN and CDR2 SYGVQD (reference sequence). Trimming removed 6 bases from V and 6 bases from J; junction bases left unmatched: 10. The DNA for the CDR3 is TGCGCCAGCAGCCTGGACAGGGAACTATGCGAGCAGTACTTC. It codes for CASSLDRELCEQYF.

The CDR3: CASLTRDGGVAFF. CDR3 nucleotides: TGTGCCAGCCTCACCCGGGACGGAGGGGTTGCTTTCTTT. The rearrangement joins TRBV5-6 to TRBJ1-1; D might be TRBD1 (5 bases). Trimming pared 7 bases from V and 11 bases from J, leaving 21 bases between. This CDR3 spans 13 amino acids. Germline loops: CDR1 SGHDT, CDR2 YYEEEE.

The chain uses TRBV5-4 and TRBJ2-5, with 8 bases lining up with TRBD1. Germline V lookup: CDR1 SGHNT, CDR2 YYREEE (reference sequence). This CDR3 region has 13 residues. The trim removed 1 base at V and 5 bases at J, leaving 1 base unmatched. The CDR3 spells CASSLQGAETQYF. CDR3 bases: TGTGCCAGCAGCTTGCAGGGGGCCGAGACCCAGTACTTC.

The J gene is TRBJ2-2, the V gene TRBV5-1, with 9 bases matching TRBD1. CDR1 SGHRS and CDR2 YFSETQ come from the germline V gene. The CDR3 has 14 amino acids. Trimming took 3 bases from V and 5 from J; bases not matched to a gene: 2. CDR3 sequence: CASSWTGETGELFF. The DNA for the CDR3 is TGCGCCAGCAGCTGGACAGGGGAGACCGGGGAGCTGTTTTTT.

Written as DNA, the CDR3 is TGTGCCAGCAGCTTACAGGGGGAATATGGCTACACCTTC. Translated: CASSLQGEYGYTF. The rearrangement links TRBV7-2 to TRBJ1-2; TRBD1 aligns across 7 bases. Germline CDR1 SGHTA, CDR2 FQGNSA. The CDR3 is 13 residues long. With 2 bases clipped from V and 5 bases from J, the junction kept 2 bases outside the gene matches. The whole variable domain, filled in from reference TRBV7-2 and TRBJ1-2, reads GAGVSQSPSNKVTEKGKDVELRCDPISGHTALYWYRQSLGQGLEFLIYFQGNSAPDKSGLPSDRFSAERTGGSVSTLTIQRTQQEDSAVYLCASSLQGEYGYTFGSGTRLTVV.

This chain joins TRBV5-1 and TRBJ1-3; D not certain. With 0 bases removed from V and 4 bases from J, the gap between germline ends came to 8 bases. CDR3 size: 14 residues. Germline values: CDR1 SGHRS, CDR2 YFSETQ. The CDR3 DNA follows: TGCGCCAGCAGCTTGGGGACGGGAGGAAACACCATATATTTT. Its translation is CASSLGTGGNTIYF.

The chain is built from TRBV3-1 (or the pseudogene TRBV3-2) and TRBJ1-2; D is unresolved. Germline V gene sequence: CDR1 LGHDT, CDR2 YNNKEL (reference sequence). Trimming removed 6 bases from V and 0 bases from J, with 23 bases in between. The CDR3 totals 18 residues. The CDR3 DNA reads TGTGCCAGCAGGCCCACCCTCGGCGAGGTGAGAGCTAACTATGGCTACACCTTC. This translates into CASRPTLGEVRANYGYTF.

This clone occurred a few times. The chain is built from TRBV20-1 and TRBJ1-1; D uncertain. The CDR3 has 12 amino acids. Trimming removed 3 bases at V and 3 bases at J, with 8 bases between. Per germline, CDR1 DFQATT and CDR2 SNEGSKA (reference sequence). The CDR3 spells CSASPIYTEAFF. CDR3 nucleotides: TGCAGTGCTAGTCCTATCTACACTGAAGCTTTCTTT.

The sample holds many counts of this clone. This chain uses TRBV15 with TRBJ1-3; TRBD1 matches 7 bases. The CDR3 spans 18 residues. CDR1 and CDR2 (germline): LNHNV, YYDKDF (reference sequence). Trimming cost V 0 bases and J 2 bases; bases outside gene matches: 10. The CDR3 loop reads CATSRDRGQMNPGNTIYF. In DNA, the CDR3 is TGTGCCACCAGCAGAGATCGGGGACAGATGAACCCTGGAAACACCATATATTTT.

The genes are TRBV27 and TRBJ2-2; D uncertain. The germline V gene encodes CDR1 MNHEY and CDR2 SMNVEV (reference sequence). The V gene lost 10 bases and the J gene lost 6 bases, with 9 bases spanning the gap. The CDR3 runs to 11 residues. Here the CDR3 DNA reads TGTGCCACCTGGAGCGCCGGGGAGCTGTTTTTT. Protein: CATWSAGELFF.

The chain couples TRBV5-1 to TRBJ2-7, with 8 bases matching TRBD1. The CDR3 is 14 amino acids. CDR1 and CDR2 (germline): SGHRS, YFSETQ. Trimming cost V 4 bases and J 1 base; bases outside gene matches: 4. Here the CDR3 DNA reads TGCGCCAGCAGCGCAAGACAGGGGTCCTACGAGCAGTACTTC. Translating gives CASSARQGSYEQYF.

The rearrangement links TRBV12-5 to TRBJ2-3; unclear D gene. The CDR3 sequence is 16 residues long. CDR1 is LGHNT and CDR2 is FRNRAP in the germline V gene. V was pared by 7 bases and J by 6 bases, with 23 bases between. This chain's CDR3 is CASAQSWAGPMDTQYF. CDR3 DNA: TGTGCTAGTGCCCAATCTTGGGCAGGCCCAATGGATACGCAGTATTTT. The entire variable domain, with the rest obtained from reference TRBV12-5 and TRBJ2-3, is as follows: DARVTQTPRHKVTEMGQEVTMRCQPILGHNTVFWYRQTMMQGLELLAYFRNRAPLDDSGMPKDRFSAEMPDATLATLKIQPSEPRDSAVYFCASAQSWAGPMDTQYFGPGTRLTVL.

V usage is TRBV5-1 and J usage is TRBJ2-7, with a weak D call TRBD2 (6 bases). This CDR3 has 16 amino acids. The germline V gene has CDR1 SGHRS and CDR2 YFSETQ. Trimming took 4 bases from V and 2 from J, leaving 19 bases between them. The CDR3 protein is CASSRTFGSPTYEQYF. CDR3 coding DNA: TGCGCCAGCAGCCGGACCTTCGGGAGTCCAACCTACGAGCAGTACTTC.

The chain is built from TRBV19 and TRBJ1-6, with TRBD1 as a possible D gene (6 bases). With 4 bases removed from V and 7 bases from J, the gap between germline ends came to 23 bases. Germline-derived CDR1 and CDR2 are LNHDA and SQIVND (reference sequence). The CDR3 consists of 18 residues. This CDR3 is CASSKSRGGPGKNSPLHF. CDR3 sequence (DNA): TGTGCCAGTAGTAAATCTCGGGGGGGCCCTGGCAAAAATTCACCCCTCCACTTT.

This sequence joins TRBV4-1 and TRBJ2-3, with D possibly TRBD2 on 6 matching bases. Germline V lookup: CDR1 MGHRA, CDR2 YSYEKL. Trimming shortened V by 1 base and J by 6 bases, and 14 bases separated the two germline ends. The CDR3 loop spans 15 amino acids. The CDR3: CASSQGGDKGDTQYF. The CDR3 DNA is TGCGCCAGCAGCCAAGGGGGGGATAAAGGCGATACGCAGTATTTT.

The CDR3 here is CASSSGDGEQFF. The CDR3 nucleotides are TGCGCCAGCAGCTCAGGCGACGGTGAGCAGTTCTTC. V gene TRBV5-1 combines with J gene TRBJ2-1; D not resolved. The germline V gene encodes CDR1 SGHRS and CDR2 YFSETQ. The CDR3 is 12 residues long. V was shortened by 3 bases and J by 9 bases, with 10 bases between the two germline ends.

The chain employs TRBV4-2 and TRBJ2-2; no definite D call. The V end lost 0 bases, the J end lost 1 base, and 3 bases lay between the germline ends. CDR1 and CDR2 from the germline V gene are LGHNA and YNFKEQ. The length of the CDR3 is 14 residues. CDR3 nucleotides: TGTGCCAGCAGCCAAGACCAGAACACCGGGGAGCTGTTTTTT. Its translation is CASSQDQNTGELFF.

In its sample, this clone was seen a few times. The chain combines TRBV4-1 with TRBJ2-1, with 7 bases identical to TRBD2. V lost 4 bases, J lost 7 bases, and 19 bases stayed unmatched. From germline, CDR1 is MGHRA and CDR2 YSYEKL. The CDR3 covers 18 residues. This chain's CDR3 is CASSLTPPKRAGGNEQFF. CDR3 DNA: TGCGCCAGCAGCCTCACCCCCCCAAAGAGGGCCGGGGGGAATGAGCAGTTCTTC.